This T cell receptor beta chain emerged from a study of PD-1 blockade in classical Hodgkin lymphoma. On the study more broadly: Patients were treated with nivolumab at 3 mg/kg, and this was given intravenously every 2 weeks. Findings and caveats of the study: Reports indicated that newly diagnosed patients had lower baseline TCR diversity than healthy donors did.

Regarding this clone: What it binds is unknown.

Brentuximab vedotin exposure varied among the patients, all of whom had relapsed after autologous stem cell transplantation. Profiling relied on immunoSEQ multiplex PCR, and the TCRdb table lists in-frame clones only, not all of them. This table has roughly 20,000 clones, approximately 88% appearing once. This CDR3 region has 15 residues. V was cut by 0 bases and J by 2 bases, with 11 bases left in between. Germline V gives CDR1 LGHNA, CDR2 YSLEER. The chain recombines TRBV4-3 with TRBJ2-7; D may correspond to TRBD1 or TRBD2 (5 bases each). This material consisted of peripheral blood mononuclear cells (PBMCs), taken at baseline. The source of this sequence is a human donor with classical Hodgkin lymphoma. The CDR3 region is CASSQDEGRTYEQYF. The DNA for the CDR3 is TGCGCCAGCAGCCAAGATGAGGGGCGCACCTACGAGCAGTACTTC.